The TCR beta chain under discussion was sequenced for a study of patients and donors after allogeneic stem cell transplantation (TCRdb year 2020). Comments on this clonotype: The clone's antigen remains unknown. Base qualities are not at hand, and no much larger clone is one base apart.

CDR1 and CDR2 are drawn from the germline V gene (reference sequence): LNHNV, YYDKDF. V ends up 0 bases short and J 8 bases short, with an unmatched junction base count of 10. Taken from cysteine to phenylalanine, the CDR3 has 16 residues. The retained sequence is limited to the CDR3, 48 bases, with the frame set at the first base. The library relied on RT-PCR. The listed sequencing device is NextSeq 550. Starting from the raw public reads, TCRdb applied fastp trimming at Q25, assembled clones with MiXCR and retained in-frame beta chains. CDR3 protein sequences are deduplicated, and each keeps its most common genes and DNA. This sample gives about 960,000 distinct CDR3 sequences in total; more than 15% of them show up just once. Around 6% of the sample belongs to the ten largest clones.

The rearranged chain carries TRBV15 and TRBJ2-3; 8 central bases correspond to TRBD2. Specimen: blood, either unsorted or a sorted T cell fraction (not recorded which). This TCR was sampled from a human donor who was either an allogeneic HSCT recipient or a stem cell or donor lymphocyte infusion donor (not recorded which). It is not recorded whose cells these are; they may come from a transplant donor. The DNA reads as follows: TGTGCCACCAGCAGAGAAACGACTAGCGTTAGGGGTACGCAGTATTTT. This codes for CATSRETTSVRGTQYF.